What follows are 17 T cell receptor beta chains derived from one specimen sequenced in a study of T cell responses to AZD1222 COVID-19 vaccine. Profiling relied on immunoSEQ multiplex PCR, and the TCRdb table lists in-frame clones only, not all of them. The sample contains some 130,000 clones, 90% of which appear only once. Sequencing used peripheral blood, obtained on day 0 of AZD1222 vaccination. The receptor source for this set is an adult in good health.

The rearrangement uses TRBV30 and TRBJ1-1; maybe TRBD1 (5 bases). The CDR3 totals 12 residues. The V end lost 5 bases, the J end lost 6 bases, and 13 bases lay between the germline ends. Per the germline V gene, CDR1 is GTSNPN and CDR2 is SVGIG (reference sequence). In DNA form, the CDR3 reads TGTGCCTGGTCTCAGGGTCTGTCTGAAGCTTTCTTT. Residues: CAWSQGLSEAFF.

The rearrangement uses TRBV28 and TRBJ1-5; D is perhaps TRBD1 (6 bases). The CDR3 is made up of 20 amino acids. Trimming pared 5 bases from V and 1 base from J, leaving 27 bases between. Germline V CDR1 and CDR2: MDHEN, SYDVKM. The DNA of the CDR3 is TGTGCCAGCAGTCTAAGGGCCCGGCTGATGAGGGGGATAAGCAATCAGCCCCAGCATTTT. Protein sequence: CASSLRARLMRGISNQPQHF. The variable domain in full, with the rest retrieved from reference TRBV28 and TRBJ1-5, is DVKVTQSSRYLVKRTGEKVFLECVQDMDHENMFWYRQDPGLGLRLIYFSYDVKMKEKGDIPEGYSVSREKKERFSLILESASTNQTSMYLCASSLRARLMRGISNQPQHFGDGTRLSIL.

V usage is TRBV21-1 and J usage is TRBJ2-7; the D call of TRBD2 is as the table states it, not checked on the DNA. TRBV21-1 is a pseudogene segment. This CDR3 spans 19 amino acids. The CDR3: CASSINKGLAGGRAYEQYF. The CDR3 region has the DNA TGTGCCAGCAGCATCAACAAGGGGCTAGCGGGGGGAAGAGCCTACGAGCAGTACTTC.

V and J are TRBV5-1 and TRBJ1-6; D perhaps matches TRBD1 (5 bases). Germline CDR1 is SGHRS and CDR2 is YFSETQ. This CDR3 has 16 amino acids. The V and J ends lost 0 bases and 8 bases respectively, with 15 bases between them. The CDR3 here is CASSLGTQSRDSPLHF. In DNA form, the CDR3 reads TGCGCCAGCAGCTTGGGGACACAATCCCGTGATTCACCCCTCCACTTT.

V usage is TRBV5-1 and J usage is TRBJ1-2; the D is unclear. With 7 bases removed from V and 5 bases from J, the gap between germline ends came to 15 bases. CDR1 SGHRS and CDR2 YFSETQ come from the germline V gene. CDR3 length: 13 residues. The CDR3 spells CASSPQRGYGYTF. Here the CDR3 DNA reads TGCGCCAGCTCACCCCAACGGGGTTATGGCTACACCTTC.

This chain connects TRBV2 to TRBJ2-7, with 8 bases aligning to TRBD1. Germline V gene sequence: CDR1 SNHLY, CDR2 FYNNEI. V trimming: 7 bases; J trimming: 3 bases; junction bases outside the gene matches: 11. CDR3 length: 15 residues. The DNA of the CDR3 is TGTGCCAGCACCACGAACAGGGGGTTAAGCTACGAGCAGTACTTC. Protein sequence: CASTTNRGLSYEQYF.

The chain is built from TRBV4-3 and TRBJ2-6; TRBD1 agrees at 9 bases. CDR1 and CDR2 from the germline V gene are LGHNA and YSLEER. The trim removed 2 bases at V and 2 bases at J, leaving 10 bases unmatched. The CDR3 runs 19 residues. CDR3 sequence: CASSQLPQQGAAGANVLTF. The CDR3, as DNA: TGCGCCAGCAGCCAACTGCCACAACAGGGGGCGGCTGGGGCCAACGTCCTGACTTTC.

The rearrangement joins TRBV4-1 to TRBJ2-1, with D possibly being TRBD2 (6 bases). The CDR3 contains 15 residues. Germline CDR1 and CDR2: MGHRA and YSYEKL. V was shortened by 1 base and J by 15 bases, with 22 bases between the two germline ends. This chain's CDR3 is CASSQASTGTRVPFF. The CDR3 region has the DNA TGCGCCAGCAGCCAAGCCTCGACCGGGACTCGCGTGCCGTTCTTC.

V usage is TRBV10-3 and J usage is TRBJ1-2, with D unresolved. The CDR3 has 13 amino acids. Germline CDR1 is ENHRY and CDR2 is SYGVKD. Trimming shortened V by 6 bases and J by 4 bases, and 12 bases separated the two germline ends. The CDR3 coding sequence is TGTGCCATCAGCCCCGACAACTCCTATGGCTACACCTTC. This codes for CAISPDNSYGYTF.

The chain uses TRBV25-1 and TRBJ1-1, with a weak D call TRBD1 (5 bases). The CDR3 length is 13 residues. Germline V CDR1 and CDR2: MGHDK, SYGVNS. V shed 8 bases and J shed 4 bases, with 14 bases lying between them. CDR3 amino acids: CASVQLRGTEAFF. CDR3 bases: TGTGCCAGCGTCCAGCTAAGGGGCACTGAAGCTTTCTTT.

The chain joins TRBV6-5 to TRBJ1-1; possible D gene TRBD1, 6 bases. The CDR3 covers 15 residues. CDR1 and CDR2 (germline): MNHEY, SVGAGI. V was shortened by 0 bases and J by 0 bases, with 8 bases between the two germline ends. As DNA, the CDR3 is TGTGCCAGCAGTTACTCGGACAGACTGAACACTGAAGCTTTCTTT. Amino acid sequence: CASSYSDRLNTEAFF.

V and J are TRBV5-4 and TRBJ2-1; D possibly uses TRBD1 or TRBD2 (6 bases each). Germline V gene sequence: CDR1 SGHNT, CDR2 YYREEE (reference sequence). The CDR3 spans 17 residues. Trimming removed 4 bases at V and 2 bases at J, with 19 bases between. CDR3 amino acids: CASSPLMGGRTYNEQFF. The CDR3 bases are TGTGCCAGCAGCCCCCTAATGGGGGGCCGCACCTACAATGAGCAGTTCTTC.

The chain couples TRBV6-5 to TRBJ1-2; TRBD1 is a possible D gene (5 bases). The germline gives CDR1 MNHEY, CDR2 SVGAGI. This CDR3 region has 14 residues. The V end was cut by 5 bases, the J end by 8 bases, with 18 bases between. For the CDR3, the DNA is TGTGCCAGCAGTCGGGACCGGGTTGAGAGGGGCTACACCTTC. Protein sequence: CASSRDRVERGYTF.

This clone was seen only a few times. The DNA of the CDR3 is TGTGCCAGCAGAACCCAATCCCCTGGAAACACCATATATTTT. Encoded protein: CASRTQSPGNTIYF. V is TRBV6-5 and J is TRBJ1-3, with D unresolved. The ends were cut back, 6 bases at V and 2 bases at J, with 11 bases in the middle. Germline V lookup: CDR1 MNHEY, CDR2 SVGAGI. The CDR3 covers 14 residues.

The CDR3 DNA reads TGTGCCGCCTTCGGGGGCCCGTACAATGAGCAGTTCTTC. As protein: CAAFGGPYNEQFF. The chain couples TRBV19 to TRBJ2-1; D possibly matches TRBD1 or TRBD2 (6 bases each). Trimming removed 11 bases from V and 4 bases from J, with 15 bases in between. CDR1 is LNHDA, CDR2 SQIVND, per germline (reference sequence). This CDR3 spans 13 amino acids. Complete variable domain (other parts from reference TRBV19 and TRBJ2-1): DGGITQSPKYLFRKEGQNVTLSCEQNLNHDAMYWYRQDPGQGLRLIYYSQIVNDFQKGDIAEGYSVSREKKESFPLTVTSAQKNPTAFYLCAAFGGPYNEQFFGPGTRLTVL.

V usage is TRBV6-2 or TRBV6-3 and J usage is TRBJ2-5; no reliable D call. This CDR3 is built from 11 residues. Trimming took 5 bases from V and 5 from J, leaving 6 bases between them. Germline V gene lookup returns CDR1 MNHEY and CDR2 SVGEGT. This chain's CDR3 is CASSQGETQYF. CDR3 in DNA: TGTGCCAGCAGTCAAGGGGAGACCCAGTACTTC.

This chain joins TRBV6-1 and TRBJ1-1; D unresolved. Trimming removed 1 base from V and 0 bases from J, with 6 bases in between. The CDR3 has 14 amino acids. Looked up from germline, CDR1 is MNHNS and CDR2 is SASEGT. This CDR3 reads CASSEVALNTEAFF. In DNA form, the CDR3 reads TGTGCCAGCAGTGAAGTTGCCCTGAACACTGAAGCTTTCTTT.